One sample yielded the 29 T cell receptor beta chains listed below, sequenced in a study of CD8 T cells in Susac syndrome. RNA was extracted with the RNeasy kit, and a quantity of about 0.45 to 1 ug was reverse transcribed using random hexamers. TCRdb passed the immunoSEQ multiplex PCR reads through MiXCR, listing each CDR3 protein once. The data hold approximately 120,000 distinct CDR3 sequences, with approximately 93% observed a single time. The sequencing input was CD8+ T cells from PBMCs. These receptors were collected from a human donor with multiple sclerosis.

CDR3 sequence: CASSLIGTSGRETQYF. The DNA for the CDR3 is TGTGCCAGTAGCCTAATCGGGACTAGCGGGAGGGAGACCCAGTACTTC. The chain links TRBV19 to TRBJ2-5, with TRBD2 matching 15 bases. J gave up 5 bases and V 6 bases, and 7 bases lay outside the gene matches. From germline, CDR1 is LNHDA and CDR2 SQIVND (reference sequence). This CDR3 is built from 16 residues.

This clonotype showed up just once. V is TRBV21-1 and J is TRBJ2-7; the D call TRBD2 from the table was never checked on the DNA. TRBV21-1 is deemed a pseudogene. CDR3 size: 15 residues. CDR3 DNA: TGTGCCAGCAGCAAAGGCCTAGCGGAACCATACGAGCAGTACGTC. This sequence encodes CASSKGLAEPYEQYV.

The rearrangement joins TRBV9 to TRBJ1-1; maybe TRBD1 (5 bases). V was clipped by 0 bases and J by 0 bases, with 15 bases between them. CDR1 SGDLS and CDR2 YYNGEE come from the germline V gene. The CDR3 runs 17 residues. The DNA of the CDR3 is TGTGCCAGCAGCGTAGCGGTGGGGGGAGAGGTGAACACTGAAGCTTTCTTT. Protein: CASSVAVGGEVNTEAFF.

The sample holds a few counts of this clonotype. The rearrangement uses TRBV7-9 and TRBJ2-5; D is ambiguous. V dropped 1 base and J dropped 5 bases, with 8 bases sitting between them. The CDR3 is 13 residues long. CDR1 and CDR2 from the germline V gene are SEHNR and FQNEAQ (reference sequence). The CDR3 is CASSLGLGETQYF. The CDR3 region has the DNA TGTGCCAGCAGCTTAGGGCTGGGGGAGACCCAGTACTTC.

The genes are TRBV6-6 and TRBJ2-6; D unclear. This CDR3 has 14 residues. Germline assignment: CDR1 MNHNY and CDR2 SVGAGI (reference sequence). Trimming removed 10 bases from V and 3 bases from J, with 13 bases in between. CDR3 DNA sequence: TGTGCCACCTACCTAGGGTTTGGGGCCAACGTCCTGACTTTC. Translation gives CATYLGFGANVLTF.

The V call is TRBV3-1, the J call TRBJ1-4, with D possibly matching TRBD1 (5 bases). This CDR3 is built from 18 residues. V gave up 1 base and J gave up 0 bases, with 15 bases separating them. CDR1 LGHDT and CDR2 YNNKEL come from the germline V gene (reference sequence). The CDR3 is CASSQVPGHTATNEKLFF. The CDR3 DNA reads TGTGCCAGCAGCCAAGTTCCGGGGCACACCGCAACTAATGAAAAACTGTTTTTT. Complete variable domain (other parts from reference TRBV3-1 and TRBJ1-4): DTAVSQTPKYLVTQMGNDKSIKCEQNLGHDTMYWYKQDSKKFLKIMFSYNNKELIINETVPNRFSPKSPDKAHLNLHINSLELGDSAVYFCASSQVPGHTATNEKLFFGSGTQLSVL.

CDR3 coding DNA: TGTGCCAGCAGCGTGGGAGGACGGGAGGGGTGGAACAATGAGCAGTTCTTC. Its protein product is CASSVGGREGWNNEQFF. The V and J genes are TRBV7-6 and TRBJ2-1; 8 bases map to TRBD2. V lost 5 bases and J lost 5; bases outside the gene matches: 14. The CDR3 consists of 17 residues. Germline V lookup: CDR1 SGHVS, CDR2 FNYEAQ.

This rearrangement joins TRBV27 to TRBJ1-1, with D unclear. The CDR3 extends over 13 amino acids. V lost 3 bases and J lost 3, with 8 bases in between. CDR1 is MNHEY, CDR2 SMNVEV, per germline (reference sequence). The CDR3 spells CASSFGRYTEAFF. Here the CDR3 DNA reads TGTGCCAGCAGTTTTGGGAGATACACTGAAGCTTTCTTT.

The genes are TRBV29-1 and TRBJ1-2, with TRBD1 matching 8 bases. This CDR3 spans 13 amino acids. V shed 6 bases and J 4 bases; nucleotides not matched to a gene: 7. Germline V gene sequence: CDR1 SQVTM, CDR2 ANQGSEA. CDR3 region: CSVDGQGPYGYTF. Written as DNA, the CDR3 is TGCAGCGTGGACGGACAGGGTCCCTATGGCTACACCTTC.

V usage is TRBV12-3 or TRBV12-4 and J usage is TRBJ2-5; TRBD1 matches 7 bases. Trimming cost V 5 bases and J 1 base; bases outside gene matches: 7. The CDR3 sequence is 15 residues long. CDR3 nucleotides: TGTGCCAGCAGTCCTCGGACAGGCCTCCAAGAGACCCAGTACTTC. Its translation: CASSPRTGLQETQYF.

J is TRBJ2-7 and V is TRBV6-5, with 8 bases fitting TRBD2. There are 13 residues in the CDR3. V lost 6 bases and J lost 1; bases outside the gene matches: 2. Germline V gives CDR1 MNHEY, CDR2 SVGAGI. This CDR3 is CASRLAASYEQYV. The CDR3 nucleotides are TGTGCCAGCAGACTAGCGGCATCCTACGAGCAGTACGTC.

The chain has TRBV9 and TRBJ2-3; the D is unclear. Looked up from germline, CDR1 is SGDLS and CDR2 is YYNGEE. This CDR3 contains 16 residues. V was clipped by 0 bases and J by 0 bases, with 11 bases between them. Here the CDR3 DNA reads TGTGCCAGCAGCGTAGGTATCGGAACTAGCACAGATACGCAGTATTTT. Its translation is CASSVGIGTSTDTQYF. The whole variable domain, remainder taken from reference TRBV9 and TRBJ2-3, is DSGVTQTPKHLITATGQRVTLRCSPRSGDLSVYWYQQSLDQGLQFLIQYYNGEERAKGNILERFSAQQFPDLHSELNLSSLELGDSALYFCASSVGIGTSTDTQYFGPGTRLTVL.

For the CDR3, the DNA is TGTGCCAGCAGTCACCGGGACGGAACCTACGAGCAGTACTTC. Its translation is CASSHRDGTYEQYF. This sequence joins TRBV6-2 or TRBV6-3 and TRBJ2-7; the D call may be TRBD1 or TRBD2 (5 bases each). V lost 5 bases to trimming and J lost 2 bases, with 13 bases between them. Germline CDR1 reads MNHEY; CDR2 reads SVGEGT. The CDR3 spans 14 residues.

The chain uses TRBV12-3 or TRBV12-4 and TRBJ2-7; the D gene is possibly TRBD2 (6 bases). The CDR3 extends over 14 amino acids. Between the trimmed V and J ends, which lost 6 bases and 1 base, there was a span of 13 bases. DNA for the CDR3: TGTGCCAGCAGCTCCGGAGGGAGGTCCTACGAGCAGTACTTC. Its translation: CASSSGGRSYEQYF.

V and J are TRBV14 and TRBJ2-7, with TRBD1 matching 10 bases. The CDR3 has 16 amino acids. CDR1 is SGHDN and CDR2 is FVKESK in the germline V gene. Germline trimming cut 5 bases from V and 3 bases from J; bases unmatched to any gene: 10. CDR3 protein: CASSERPGTGVYEQYV. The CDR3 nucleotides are TGTGCCAGCAGCGAACGCCCCGGGACAGGGGTCTACGAGCAGTACGTC.

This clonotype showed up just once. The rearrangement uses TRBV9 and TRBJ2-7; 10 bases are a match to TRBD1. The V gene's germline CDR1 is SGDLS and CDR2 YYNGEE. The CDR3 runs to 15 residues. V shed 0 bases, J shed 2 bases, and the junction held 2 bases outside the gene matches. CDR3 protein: CASSVGGQGPYEQYF. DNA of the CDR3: TGTGCCAGCAGCGTAGGGGGACAGGGGCCCTACGAGCAGTACTTC.

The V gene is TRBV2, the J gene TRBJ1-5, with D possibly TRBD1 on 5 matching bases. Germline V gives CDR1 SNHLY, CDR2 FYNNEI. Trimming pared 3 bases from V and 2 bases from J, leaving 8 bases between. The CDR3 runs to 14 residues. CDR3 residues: CASSDLGRNQPQHF. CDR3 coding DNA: TGTGCCAGCAGTGATTTGGGACGCAATCAGCCCCAGCATTTT. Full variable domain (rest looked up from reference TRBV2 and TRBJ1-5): EPEVTQTPSHQVTQMGQEVILRCVPISNHLYFYWYRQILGQKVEFLVSFYNNEISEKSEIFDDQFSVERPDGSNFTLKIRSTKLEDSAMYFCASSDLGRNQPQHFGDGTRLSIL.

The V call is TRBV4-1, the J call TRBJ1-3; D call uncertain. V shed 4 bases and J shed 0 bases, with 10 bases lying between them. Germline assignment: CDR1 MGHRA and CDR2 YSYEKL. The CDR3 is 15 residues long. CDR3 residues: CASSLYRSSGNTIYF. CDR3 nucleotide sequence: TGCGCCAGCAGCCTGTATCGGAGCTCTGGAAACACCATATATTTT.

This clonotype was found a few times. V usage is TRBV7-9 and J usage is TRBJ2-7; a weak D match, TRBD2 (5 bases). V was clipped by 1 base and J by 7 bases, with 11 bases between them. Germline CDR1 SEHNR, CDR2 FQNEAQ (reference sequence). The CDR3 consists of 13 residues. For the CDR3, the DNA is TGTGCCAGCAGCTTAGGCCCGCCGGGGGAGCAGTACGTC. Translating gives CASSLGPPGEQYV.

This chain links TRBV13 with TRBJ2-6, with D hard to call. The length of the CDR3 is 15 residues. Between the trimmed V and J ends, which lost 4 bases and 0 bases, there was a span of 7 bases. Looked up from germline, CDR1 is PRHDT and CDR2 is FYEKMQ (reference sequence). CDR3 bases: TGTGCCAGCAGCTCCGGGCCCTCTGGGGCCAACGTCCTGACTTTC. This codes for CASSSGPSGANVLTF.

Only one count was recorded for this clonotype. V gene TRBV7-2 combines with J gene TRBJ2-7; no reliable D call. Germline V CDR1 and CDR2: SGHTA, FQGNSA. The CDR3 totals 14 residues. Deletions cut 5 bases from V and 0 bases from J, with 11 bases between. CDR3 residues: CASSATLSSYEQYV. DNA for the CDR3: TGTGCCAGCAGCGCAACGCTGAGCTCCTACGAGCAGTACGTC.

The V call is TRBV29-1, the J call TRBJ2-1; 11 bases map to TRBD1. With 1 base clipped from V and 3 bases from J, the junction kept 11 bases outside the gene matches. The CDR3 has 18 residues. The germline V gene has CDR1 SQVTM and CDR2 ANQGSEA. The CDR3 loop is CSVEGTGGAGGVYNEQFF. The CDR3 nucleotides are TGCAGCGTTGAAGGGACAGGGGGCGCGGGGGGGGTCTACAATGAGCAGTTCTTC.

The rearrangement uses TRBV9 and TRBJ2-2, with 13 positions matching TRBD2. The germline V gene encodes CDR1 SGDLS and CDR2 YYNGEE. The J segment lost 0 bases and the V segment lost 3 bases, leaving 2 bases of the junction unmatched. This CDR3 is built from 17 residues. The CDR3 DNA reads TGTGCCAGCAGCGGGGGACTAGCGGGGACGAACACCGGGGAGCTGTTTTTT. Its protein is CASSGGLAGTNTGELFF.

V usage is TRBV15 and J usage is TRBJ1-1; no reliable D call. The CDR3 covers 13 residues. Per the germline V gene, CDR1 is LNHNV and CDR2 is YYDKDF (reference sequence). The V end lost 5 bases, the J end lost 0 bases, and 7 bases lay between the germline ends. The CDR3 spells CATSVRMNTEAFF. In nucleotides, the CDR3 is TGTGCCACCAGCGTCAGGATGAACACTGAAGCTTTCTTT.

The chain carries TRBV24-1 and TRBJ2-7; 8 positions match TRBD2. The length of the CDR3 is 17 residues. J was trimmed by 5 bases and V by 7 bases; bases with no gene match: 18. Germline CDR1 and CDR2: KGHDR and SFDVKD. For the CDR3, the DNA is TGTGCCACCAGACAGGAGGGCGCGAGCGGGAGAACCCACGAGCAGTACGTC. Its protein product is CATRQEGASGRTHEQYV.

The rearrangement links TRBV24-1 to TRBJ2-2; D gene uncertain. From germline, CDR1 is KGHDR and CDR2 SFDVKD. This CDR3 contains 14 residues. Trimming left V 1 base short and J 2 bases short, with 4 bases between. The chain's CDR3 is CATSDFSNTGELFF. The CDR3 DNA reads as TGTGCCACCAGTGATTTCAGTAACACCGGGGAGCTGTTTTTT.

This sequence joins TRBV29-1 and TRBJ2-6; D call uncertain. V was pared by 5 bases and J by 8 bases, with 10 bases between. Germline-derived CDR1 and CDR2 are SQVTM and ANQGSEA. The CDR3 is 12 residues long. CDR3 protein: CSVWVRSNVLTF. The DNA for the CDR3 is TGCAGCGTTTGGGTACGGTCCAACGTCCTGACTTTC.

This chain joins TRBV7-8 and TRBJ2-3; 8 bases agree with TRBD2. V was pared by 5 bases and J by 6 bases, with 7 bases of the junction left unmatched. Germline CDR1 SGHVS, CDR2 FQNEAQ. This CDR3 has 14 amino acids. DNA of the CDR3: TGTGCCAGCAGCCTAAAAATAGCGGGGGATACGCAGTATTTT. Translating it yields CASSLKIAGDTQYF.

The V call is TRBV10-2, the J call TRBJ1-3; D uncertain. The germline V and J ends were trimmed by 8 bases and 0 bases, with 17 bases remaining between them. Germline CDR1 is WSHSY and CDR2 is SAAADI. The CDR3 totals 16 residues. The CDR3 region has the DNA TGCGCCAGCCAAAGACATTACGGTCCCTCTGGAAACACCATATATTTT. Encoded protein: CASQRHYGPSGNTIYF.